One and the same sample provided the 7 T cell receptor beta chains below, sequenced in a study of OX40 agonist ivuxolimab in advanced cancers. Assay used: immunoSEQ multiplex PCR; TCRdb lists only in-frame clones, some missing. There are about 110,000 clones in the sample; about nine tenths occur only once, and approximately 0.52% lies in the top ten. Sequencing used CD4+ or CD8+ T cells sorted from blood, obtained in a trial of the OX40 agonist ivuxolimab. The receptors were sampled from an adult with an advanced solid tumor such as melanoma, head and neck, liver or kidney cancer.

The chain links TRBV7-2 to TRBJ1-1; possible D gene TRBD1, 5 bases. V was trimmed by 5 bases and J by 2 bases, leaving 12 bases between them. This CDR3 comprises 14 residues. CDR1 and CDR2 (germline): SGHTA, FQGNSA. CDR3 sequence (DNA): TGTGCCAGCAGCGCGCAGGGACGCAACACTGAAGCTTTCTTT. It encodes CASSAQGRNTEAFF.

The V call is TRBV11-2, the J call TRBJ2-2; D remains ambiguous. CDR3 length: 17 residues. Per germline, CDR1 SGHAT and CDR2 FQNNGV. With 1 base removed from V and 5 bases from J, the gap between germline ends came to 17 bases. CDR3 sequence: CASSLVQSVLRTGELFF. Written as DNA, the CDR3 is TGTGCCAGCAGCTTAGTCCAATCGGTTCTAAGGACCGGGGAGCTGTTTTTT.

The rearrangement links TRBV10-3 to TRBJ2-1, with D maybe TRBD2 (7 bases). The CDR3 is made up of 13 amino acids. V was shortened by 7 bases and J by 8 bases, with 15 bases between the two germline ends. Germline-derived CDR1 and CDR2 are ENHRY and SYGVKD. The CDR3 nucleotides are TGTGCCATCAATGGGAGGGGGGACGATGAGCAGTTCTTC. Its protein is CAINGRGDDEQFF.

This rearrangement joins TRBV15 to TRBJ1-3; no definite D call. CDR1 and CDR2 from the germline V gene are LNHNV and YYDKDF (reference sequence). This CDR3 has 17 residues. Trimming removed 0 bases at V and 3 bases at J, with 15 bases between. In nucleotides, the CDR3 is TGTGCCACCAGCAGAGATCAGAGGGCCTCTGGTGGAAACACCATATATTTT. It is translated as CATSRDQRASGGNTIYF.

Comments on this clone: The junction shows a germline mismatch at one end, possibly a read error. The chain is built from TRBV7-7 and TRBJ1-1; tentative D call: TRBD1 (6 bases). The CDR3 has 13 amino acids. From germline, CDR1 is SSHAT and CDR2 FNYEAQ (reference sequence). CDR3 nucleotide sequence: TGTGCTAGCAGCCGGACAGAGAACACTGAAGCTTTCTTT. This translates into CASSRTENTEAFF.

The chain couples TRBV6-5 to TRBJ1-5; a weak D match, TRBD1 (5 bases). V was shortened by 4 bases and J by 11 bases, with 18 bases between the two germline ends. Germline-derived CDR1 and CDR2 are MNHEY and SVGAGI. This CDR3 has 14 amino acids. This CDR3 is CASSSRGSSKAQHF. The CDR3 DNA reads TGTGCCAGCAGTTCCCGGGGCAGTTCAAAGGCCCAGCATTTT.

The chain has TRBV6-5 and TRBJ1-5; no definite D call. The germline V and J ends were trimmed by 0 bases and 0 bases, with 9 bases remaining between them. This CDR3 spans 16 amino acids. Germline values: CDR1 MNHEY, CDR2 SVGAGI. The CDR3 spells CASSYSTPVSNQPQHF. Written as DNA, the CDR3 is TGTGCCAGCAGTTACTCGACTCCGGTTAGCAATCAGCCCCAGCATTTT.